The 10 T cell receptor beta chains below were found in one sample sequenced in a study of chemoradiotherapy in HPV16-positive cancers. TCRdb's copy holds only in-frame clones and misses some; the assay was immunoSEQ multiplex PCR. The table includes some 17,000 clones, roughly 89% detected once. Sequences were derived from blood, sampled from a patient who underwent chemoradiotherapy. The receptors originated from a human donor with HPV-associated anogenital cancer.

This clone is a singleton in its sample. DNA for the CDR3: TGTGCCAGCAGCTTGGCTTCAGGGGTGGAGACCCAGTACTTC. Translating gives CASSLASGVETQYF. The rearrangement uses TRBV5-6 and TRBJ2-5; D may be TRBD1 (6 bases). The germline V gene encodes CDR1 SGHDT and CDR2 YYEEEE. Trimming removed 0 bases at V and 5 bases at J, with 11 bases between. This CDR3 has 14 amino acids.

This chain joins TRBV10-3 and TRBJ2-1; D gene unclear. CDR3 length equals 13 residues. The germline CDR1 and CDR2 sequences are ENHRY and SYGVKD. The ends were cut back, 6 bases at V and 6 bases at J, with 12 bases in the middle. CDR3 protein: CAIRTVDINEQFF. CDR3 bases: TGTGCCATCAGAACGGTAGATATCAATGAGCAGTTCTTC.

This clone was counted a single time. The V call is TRBV4-1, the J call TRBJ2-2; D is perhaps TRBD2 (5 bases). The CDR3 is 16 amino acids. The germline gives CDR1 MGHRA, CDR2 YSYEKL. Trimming stripped 1 base from V and 7 bases from J, with 16 bases between. CDR3 sequence: CASSQGGRLIGGELFF. DNA of the CDR3: TGCGCCAGCAGCCAAGGAGGGAGACTCATCGGCGGGGAGCTGTTTTTT.

This clone was counted once. This chain connects TRBV4-1 to TRBJ2-4; the D gene is possibly TRBD2 (7 bases). Germline V gene sequence: CDR1 MGHRA, CDR2 YSYEKL. The V gene lost 4 bases and the J gene lost 7 bases, with 17 bases spanning the gap. The CDR3 is 15 amino acids. CDR3 nucleotides: TGCGCCAGCAGCCTACTCTCGGGGAGGGGGAACATTCAGTACTTC. It encodes CASSLLSGRGNIQYF.

The chain employs TRBV6-5 and TRBJ1-6; unclear D gene. The V and J ends lost 0 bases and 3 bases respectively, with 6 bases between them. Germline loops: CDR1 MNHEY, CDR2 SVGAGI. This CDR3 is 15 amino acids long. CDR3 bases: TGTGCCAGCAGTTACTCAAAGGGCTATAATTCACCCCTCCACTTT. The encoded protein is CASSYSKGYNSPLHF.

The chain has TRBV10-2 and TRBJ1-1, with D unclear. CDR1 and CDR2 from the germline V gene are WSHSY and SAAADI. Trimming took 3 bases from V and 1 from J, leaving 3 bases between them. The CDR3 covers 12 residues. This chain's CDR3 is CASSETNTEAFF. The CDR3 region has the DNA TGCGCCAGCAGTGAAACGAACACTGAAGCTTTCTTT.

The chain joins TRBV12-5 to TRBJ1-1; D unclear. With 6 bases removed from V and 0 bases from J, the gap between germline ends came to 14 bases. This CDR3 is built from 15 residues. The germline V gene encodes CDR1 LGHNT and CDR2 FRNRAP. The CDR3 DNA reads as TGTGCTAGTGGGTCCCCAACGGGAATGAACACTGAAGCTTTCTTT. This translates into CASGSPTGMNTEAFF.

This clone was observed a single time. V is TRBV12-1 and J is TRBJ2-2. TRBV12-1 is a pseudogene locus. CDR3 length: 16 amino acids. CDR3: CASSLEGPRNTGELFF. For the CDR3, the DNA is TGTGCCAGCAGCTTAGAGGGGCCGCGGAACACCGGGGAGCTGTTTTTT.

The chain uses TRBV7-6 and TRBJ2-2; the match to TRBD2 covers 11 bases. The germline gives CDR1 SGHVS, CDR2 FNYEAQ. This CDR3 has 15 amino acids. V was pared by 8 bases and J by 3 bases, with 5 bases of the junction left unmatched. The CDR3 protein is CASRNSGRDTGELFF. The DNA for the CDR3 is TGTGCCAGCCGGAATAGCGGGAGGGACACCGGGGAGCTGTTTTTT. Combining the CDR3 with reference TRBV7-6 and TRBJ2-2 gives the whole variable domain GAGVSQSPRYKVTKRGQDVALRCDPISGHVSLYWYRQALGQGPEFLTYFNYEAQQDKSGLPNDRFSAERPEGSISTLTIQRTEQRDSAMYRCASRNSGRDTGELFFGEGSRLTVL.

J is TRBJ2-7 and V is TRBV28; 9 bases are shared with TRBD2. CDR1 is MDHEN, CDR2 SYDVKM, per germline. CDR3 length: 17 amino acids. The ends lost 3 bases at V and 2 bases at J; junction bases unmatched: 11. CDR3 protein: CASSFLGGGRAAYEQYF. The CDR3 DNA sequence: TGTGCCAGCAGTTTTCTAGGGGGCGGGAGGGCGGCCTACGAGCAGTACTTC.